Detailed here is one T cell receptor beta chain. Its antigen is not identified. The sample originates from a study of shared clonotypes between healthy human individuals. Clones were read by immunoSEQ multiplex PCR, and TCRdb kept only the in-frame ones, dropping some. This table has roughly 300,000 clones, roughly 84% appearing once. Study results and limitations: Even with large depth, rarefaction showed that sorted-subset sequencing was incomplete. Naive subsets generally had larger estimated richness than memory subsets. In a few donors, about 5% of naive CD4 clonotypes appeared in common. An expected dependence of interdonor clonotype sharing on sequencing depth was noted.

Trimming removed 4 bases from V and 4 bases from J, with 7 bases in between. CDR3 size: 12 residues. From germline, CDR1 is LNHDA and CDR2 SQIVND (reference sequence). Sequenced: memory CD8+ T cells sorted from blood. Described subset: CD45RO+ cells pooled with CCR7-negative TemRA cells. This rearrangement joins TRBV19 to TRBJ1-1; no clear D. This clonotype was obtained from a young man in good health. CDR3 sequence reads: CASSRVGTEAFF. The CDR3, as DNA: TGTGCCAGTAGTAGGGTGGGCACTGAAGCTTTCTTT. The full variable domain, with the rest looked up from reference TRBV19 and TRBJ1-1, is DGGITQSPKYLFRKEGQNVTLSCEQNLNHDAMYWYRQDPGQGLRLIYYSQIVNDFQKGDIAEGYSVSREKKESFPLTVTSAQKNPTAFYLCASSRVGTEAFFGQGTRLTVV.